This T cell receptor (beta chain) emerged from a study of cytomegalovirus exposure and HLA in healthy donors. Turning to the study itself: Genotyping of roughly 400 donors showed that around 85% belonged to the Caucasian-associated ancestry cluster.

V was clipped by 0 bases and J by 5 bases, with 10 bases between them. The CDR3 contains 14 residues. Looked up from germline, CDR1 is LNHDA and CDR2 is SQIVND (reference sequence). PCR involved 60 Vbeta and 13 Jbeta primers. The repertoire was sequenced with immunoSEQ multiplex PCR; TCRdb's copy has only in-frame clones and lacks some. This table holds 130,000 or so clones, 60% to 85% found once. The specimen was PBMCs. V gene TRBV19 combines with J gene TRBJ1-2; D perhaps matches TRBD1 (5 bases). The source is a woman in her forties in good health and CMV-seronegative. CDR3 nucleotide sequence: TGTGCCAGTAGTATAGATCCCAGGGATTATGGCTACACCTTC. Encoded protein: CASSIDPRDYGYTF.